This record concerns one TCR beta chain sequence. The CDR3 consists of 15 residues. Germline loops: CDR1 SGHRS, CDR2 YFSETQ. V lost 3 bases and J lost 6; bases outside the gene matches: 9. The repertoire was sequenced with immunoSEQ multiplex PCR; TCRdb's copy has only in-frame clones and lacks some. The table has 43,000 or so clones, 70% to 90% seen once; the top ten hold 15% to 20%. The data originate from a study of PD-L1 blockade in urothelial cancer. Looking at the study overall: Patients commenced atezolizumab in the mid-2010s, and it was given at 1,200 mg intravenously every 3 weeks. T cells were recovered from blood samples at a median of 141,255. Analyses were performed on blood at 3 weeks after treatment start (the second dose) and at 6 weeks.

Time point in this sample: pretreatment peripheral blood. Each patient contributed between 1 and 8 total time points of blood mononuclear cells, pretreatment and during treatment. The TCR originated in a man in his 60s with urothelial cancer. The rearrangement links TRBV5-1 to TRBJ1-2, with 9 bases aligning to TRBD1. The sequencing here drew on PBMCs, taken around atezolizumab (anti-PD-L1) treatment. The CDR3 loop reads CASSSVGQGRDGYTF. The CDR3 DNA follows: TGCGCCAGCAGCTCCGTCGGACAGGGGAGGGATGGCTACACCTTC.